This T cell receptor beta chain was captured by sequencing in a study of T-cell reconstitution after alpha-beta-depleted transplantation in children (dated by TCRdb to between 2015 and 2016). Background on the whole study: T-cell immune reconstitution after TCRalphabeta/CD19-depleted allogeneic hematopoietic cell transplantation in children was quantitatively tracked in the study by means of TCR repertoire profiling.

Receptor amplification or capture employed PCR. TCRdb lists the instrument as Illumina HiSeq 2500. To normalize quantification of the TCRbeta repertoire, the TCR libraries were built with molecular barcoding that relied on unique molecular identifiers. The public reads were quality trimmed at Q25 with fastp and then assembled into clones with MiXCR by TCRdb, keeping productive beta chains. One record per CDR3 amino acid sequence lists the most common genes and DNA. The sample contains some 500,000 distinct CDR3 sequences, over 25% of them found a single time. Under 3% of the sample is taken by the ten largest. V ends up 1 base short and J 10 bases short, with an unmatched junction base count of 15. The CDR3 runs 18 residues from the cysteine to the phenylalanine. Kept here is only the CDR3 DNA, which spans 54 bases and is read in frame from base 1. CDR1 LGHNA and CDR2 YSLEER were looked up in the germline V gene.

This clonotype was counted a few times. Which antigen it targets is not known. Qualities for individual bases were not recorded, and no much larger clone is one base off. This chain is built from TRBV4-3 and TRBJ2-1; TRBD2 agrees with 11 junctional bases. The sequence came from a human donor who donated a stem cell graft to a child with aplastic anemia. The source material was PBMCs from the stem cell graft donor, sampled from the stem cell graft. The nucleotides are TGCGCCAGCAGCCAAGGAGCTCGCGGGACTAGCGGTTCTTTAGAGCAGTTCTTC. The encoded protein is CASSQGARGTSGSLEQFF.